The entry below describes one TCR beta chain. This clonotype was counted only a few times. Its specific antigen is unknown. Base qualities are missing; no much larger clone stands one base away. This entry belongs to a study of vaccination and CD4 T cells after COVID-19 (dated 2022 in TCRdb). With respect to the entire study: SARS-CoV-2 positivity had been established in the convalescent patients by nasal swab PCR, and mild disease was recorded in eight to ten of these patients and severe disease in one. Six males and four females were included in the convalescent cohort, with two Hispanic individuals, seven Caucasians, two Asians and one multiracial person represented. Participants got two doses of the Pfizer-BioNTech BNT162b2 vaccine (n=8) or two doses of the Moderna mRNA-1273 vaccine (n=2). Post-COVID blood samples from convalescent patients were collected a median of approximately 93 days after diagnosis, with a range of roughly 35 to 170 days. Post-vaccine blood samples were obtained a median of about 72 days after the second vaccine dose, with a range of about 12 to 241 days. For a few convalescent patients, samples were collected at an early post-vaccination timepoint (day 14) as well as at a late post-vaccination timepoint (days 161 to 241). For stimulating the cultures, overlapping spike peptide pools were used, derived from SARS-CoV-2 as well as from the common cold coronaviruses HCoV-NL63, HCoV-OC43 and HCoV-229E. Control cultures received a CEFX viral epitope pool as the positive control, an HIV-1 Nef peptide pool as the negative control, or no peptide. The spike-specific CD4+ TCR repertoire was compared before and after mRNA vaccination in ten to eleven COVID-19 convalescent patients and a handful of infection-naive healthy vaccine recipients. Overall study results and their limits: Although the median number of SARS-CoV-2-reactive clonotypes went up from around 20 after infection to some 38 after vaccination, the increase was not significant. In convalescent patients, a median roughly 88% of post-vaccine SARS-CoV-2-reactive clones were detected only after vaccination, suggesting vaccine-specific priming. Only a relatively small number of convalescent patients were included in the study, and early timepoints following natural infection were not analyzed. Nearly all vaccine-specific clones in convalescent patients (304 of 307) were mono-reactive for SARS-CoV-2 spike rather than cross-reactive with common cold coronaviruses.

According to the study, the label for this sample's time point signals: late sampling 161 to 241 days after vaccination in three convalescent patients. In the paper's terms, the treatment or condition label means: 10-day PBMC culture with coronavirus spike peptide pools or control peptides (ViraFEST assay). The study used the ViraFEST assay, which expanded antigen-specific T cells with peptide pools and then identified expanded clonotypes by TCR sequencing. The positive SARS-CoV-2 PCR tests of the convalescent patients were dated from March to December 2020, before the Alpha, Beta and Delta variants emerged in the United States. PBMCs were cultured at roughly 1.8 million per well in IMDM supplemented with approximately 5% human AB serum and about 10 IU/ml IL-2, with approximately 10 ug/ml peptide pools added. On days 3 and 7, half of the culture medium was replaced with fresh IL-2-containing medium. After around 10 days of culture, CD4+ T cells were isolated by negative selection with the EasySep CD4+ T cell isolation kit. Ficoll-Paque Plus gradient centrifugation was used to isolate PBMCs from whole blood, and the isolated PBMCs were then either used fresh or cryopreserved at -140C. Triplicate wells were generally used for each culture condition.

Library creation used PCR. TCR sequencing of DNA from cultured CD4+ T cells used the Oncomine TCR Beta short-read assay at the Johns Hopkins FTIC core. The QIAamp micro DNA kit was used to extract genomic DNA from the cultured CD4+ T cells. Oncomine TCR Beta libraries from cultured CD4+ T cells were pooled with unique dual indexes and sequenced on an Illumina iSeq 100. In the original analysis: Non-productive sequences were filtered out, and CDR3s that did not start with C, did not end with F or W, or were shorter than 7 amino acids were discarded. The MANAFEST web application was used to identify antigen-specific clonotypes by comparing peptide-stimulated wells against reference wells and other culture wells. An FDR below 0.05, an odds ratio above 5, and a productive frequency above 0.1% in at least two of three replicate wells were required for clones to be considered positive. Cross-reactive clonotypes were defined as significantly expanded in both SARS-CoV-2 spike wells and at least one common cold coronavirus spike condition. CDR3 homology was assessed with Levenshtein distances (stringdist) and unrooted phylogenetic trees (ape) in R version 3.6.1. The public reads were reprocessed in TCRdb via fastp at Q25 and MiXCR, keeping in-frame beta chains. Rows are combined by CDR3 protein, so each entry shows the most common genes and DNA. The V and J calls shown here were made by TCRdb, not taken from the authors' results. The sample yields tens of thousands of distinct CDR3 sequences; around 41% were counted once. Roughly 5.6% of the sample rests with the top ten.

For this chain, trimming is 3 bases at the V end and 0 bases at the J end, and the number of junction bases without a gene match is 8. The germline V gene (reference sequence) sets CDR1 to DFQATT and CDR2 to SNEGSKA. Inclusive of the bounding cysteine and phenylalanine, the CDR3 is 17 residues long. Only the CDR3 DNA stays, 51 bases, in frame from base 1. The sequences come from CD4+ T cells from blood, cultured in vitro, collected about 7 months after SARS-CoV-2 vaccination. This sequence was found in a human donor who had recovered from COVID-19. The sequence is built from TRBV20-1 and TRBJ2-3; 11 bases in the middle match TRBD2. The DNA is TGCAGTGCTAGTAGGGTAGCGGGAGGGCCCAGCACAGATACGCAGTATTTT. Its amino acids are CSASRVAGGPSTDTQYF.